The 15 T cell receptor beta chains listed next were all sequenced from one sample in a study of cytomegalovirus exposure and HLA in healthy donors. The PCR had 60 Vbeta and 13 Jbeta primers. Repertoires were generated with immunoSEQ multiplex PCR, while TCRdb's copy carries only in-frame clones and drops some. The sample includes some 76,000 clones, roughly two thirds of them seen just once. The specimen was PBMCs. These receptors all stem from a man aged 60-69 years in good health and CMV-seropositive.

The chain is built from TRBV9 and TRBJ2-6; 7 bases match TRBD1. V gave up 3 bases and J gave up 4 bases; unmatched junction bases: 4. Germline loops: CDR1 SGDLS, CDR2 YYNGEE. The CDR3 covers 15 residues. The CDR3 sequence is CASSGGGGGANVLTF. In DNA, the CDR3 is TGTGCCAGCAGCGGAGGGGGCGGAGGGGCCAACGTCCTGACTTTC.

This clone was seen just once. The V call is TRBV7-7, the J call TRBJ2-6, with D uncertain. This CDR3 region has 15 residues. Trimming left V 1 base short and J 1 base short, with 5 bases between. The germline V gene has CDR1 SSHAT and CDR2 FNYEAQ (reference sequence). The chain's CDR3 is CASSLGGSGANVLTF. The CDR3 nucleotides read TGTGCCAGCAGCTTAGGCGGTTCTGGGGCCAACGTCCTGACTTTC.

The gene calls are TRBV25-1 and TRBJ2-3; 7 bases are a match to TRBD2. J was trimmed by 3 bases and V by 4 bases; bases with no gene match: 7. The V gene's germline CDR1 is MGHDK and CDR2 SYGVNS. This CDR3 spans 15 amino acids. Written as DNA, the CDR3 is TGTGCCAGCAGTGGATGGGGGGGTAGAACAGATACGCAGTATTTT. Translating gives CASSGWGGRTDTQYF.

The rearrangement uses TRBV30 and TRBJ1-4; tentative D call: TRBD1 (5 bases). Trimming stripped 2 bases from V and 4 bases from J, with 5 bases between. The CDR3 is 12 amino acids. Germline values: CDR1 GTSNPN, CDR2 SVGIG (reference sequence). The CDR3 DNA sequence: TGTGCCTGGAGTAGGGGTAATGAAAAACTGTTTTTT. Amino acid sequence: CAWSRGNEKLFF. Combining the CDR3 with reference TRBV30 and TRBJ1-4 gives the whole variable domain SQTIHQWPATLVQPVGSPLSLECTVEGTSNPNLYWYRQAAGRGLQLLFYSVGIGQISSEVPQNLSASRPQDRQFILSSKKLLLSDSGFYLCAWSRGNEKLFFGSGTQLSVL.

The V gene is TRBV4-1, the J gene TRBJ1-2; D remains ambiguous. The CDR3 is 15 amino acids. In germline, CDR1 is MGHRA, CDR2 YSYEKL. Trimming removed 3 bases at V and 5 bases at J, with 16 bases between. The CDR3 DNA sequence: TGCGCCAGCAGCCACTTGGGAGGACGGGCTTATGGCTACACCTTC. As protein: CASSHLGGRAYGYTF.

The CDR3 nucleotides read TGCAGCGTTGAGGCAGCTAATGAAAAACTGTTTTTT. Translated, it gives CSVEAANEKLFF. The rearrangement links TRBV29-1 to TRBJ1-4; D is unresolved. Trimming cost V 3 bases and J 3 bases, with 5 bases left between them. Per the germline V gene, CDR1 is SQVTM and CDR2 is ANQGSEA. CDR3 length: 12 amino acids.

J is TRBJ1-2 and V is TRBV28; D is unresolved. The CDR3 spans 12 residues. V was shortened by 4 bases and J by 4 bases, with 7 bases between the two germline ends. Germline V gene lookup returns CDR1 MDHEN and CDR2 SYDVKM. In nucleotides, the CDR3 is TGTGCCAGCAGTTCGGGGTTCTATGGCTACACCTTC. It yields the protein CASSSGFYGYTF.

CDR3 protein: CATYGWDEQFF. The CDR3 DNA reads TGTGCCACCTACGGGTGGGATGAGCAGTTCTTC. This chain uses TRBV25-1 with TRBJ2-1; D call uncertain. The germline V gene encodes CDR1 MGHDK and CDR2 SYGVNS. The CDR3 spans 11 residues. The V and J ends lost 10 bases and 8 bases respectively, with 12 bases between them.

The V gene is TRBV16, the J gene TRBJ1-2; the D gene is possibly TRBD1 (6 bases). Trimming stripped 3 bases from V and 4 bases from J, with 9 bases between. There are 13 residues in the CDR3. Germline loops: CDR1 KGHSY, CDR2 FQNENV. The CDR3 DNA reads TGTGCCAGCAGCCATAAGACAGGCTATGGCTACACCTTC. Translated: CASSHKTGYGYTF.

This chain joins TRBV5-6 and TRBJ1-1; D unclear. Trimming removed 4 bases at V and 1 base at J, with 8 bases between. This CDR3 region has 13 residues. Germline values: CDR1 SGHDT, CDR2 YYEEEE. CDR3 protein: CASSEDTNTEAFF. Written as DNA, the CDR3 is TGTGCCAGCAGCGAAGACACGAACACTGAAGCTTTCTTT.

The chain carries TRBV7-9 and TRBJ2-7; 9 bases line up with TRBD2. After removal of 3 bases from V and 2 bases from J, the junction contained 5 bases not matched to a gene. The CDR3 runs 15 residues. Germline CDR1 is SEHNR and CDR2 is FQNEAQ (reference sequence). CDR3 residues: CASSFGAGGTYEQYF. The CDR3 DNA is TGTGCCAGCAGCTTCGGCGCGGGGGGGACCTACGAGCAGTACTTC.

This chain uses TRBV11-2 with TRBJ1-5; a possible D gene is TRBD1 (5 bases). The germline V gene encodes CDR1 SGHAT and CDR2 FQNNGV. Trimming cost V 0 bases and J 2 bases, with 8 bases left between them. The CDR3 loop spans 15 amino acids. For the CDR3, the DNA is TGTGCCAGCAGCTTAGAGGACACTGGCAATCAGCCCCAGCATTTT. Translation gives CASSLEDTGNQPQHF. The full variable domain, its missing parts supplied by reference TRBV11-2 and TRBJ1-5, is EAGVAQSPRYKIIEKRQSVAFWCNPISGHATLYWYQQILGQGPKLLIQFQNNGVVDDSQLPKDRFSAERLKGVDSTLKIQPAKLEDSAVYLCASSLEDTGNQPQHFGDGTRLSIL.

The chain recombines TRBV4-3 with TRBJ2-2; 8 bases are shared with TRBD1. The CDR3 has 17 residues. Germline-derived CDR1 and CDR2 are LGHNA and YSLEER. The junction had 10 bases not matched to a gene; V was cut back by 0 bases and J by 7 bases. Here the CDR3 reads CASSQESPMTGVGELFF. Written as DNA, the CDR3 is TGCGCCAGCAGCCAAGAATCGCCTATGACAGGGGTCGGGGAGCTGTTTTTT.

The rearrangement links TRBV4-2 to TRBJ1-4; unclear D gene. Germline lookup yields CDR1 LGHNA and CDR2 YNFKEQ. The CDR3 loop spans 16 amino acids. V was pared by 1 base and J by 7 bases, with 16 bases between. CDR3 residues: CASSQGEAARTEKLFF. CDR3 DNA: TGTGCCAGCAGCCAAGGCGAGGCAGCCCGAACTGAAAAACTGTTTTTT.

J is TRBJ2-5 and V is TRBV4-1, with a tentative D call TRBD2 (6 bases). Per germline, CDR1 MGHRA and CDR2 YSYEKL. The CDR3 has 16 residues. V shed 0 bases and J shed 5 bases, with 16 bases lying between them. The CDR3 DNA sequence: TGCGCCAGCAGCCAAGACCCCCCGGGGGTGCGGGAGACCCAGTACTTC. Its translation is CASSQDPPGVRETQYF.